What follows are 9 T cell receptor beta chains derived from one specimen sequenced in a study of blood T cell repertoires in COVID-19. Assay: immunoSEQ multiplex PCR; the TCRdb copy retains only in-frame clones and omits some. Of 35,000 to 45,000 clones in the sample, 65% to 90% were seen once. Sequences were obtained from peripheral blood. These receptors were obtained from a man aged 40-50 years with active COVID-19.

The gene calls are TRBV3-1 (or the pseudogene TRBV3-2) and TRBJ2-3; D gene unclear. The CDR3 loop spans 16 amino acids. CDR1 and CDR2 (germline): LGHDT, YNNKEL (reference sequence). Trimming cost V 2 bases and J 8 bases, with 20 bases left between them. The CDR3 loop reads CASSQRLDSHTGTQYF. CDR3 DNA sequence: TGTGCCAGCAGCCAAAGGCTTGACTCTCACACGGGTACGCAGTATTTT.

The genes are TRBV9 and TRBJ1-1; D is uncertain. The CDR3 loop spans 15 amino acids. With 0 bases removed from V and 0 bases from J, the gap between germline ends came to 9 bases. Germline CDR1 is SGDLS and CDR2 is YYNGEE. The CDR3 DNA reads as TGTGCCAGCAGCGTAGGGCACAGCATGAACACTGAAGCTTTCTTT. Amino acid sequence: CASSVGHSMNTEAFF.

This sequence joins TRBV7-3 and TRBJ2-1; a possible D gene is TRBD2 (6 bases). Trimming left V 3 bases short and J 10 bases short, with 16 bases between. This CDR3 is built from 14 residues. In germline, CDR1 is SGHTA, CDR2 FQGTGA. CDR3: CASSLRDGSAEQFF. DNA of the CDR3: TGTGCCAGCAGCTTGCGGGACGGGAGTGCCGAGCAGTTCTTC.

The J gene is TRBJ1-1, the V gene TRBV30; a possible D gene is TRBD1 (6 bases). Trimming pared 5 bases from V and 6 bases from J, leaving 13 bases between. This CDR3 contains 12 residues. The germline gives CDR1 GTSNPN, CDR2 SVGIG (reference sequence). The DNA for the CDR3 is TGTGCCTGGGACACGGGGGGCGCTGAAGCTTTCTTT. It yields the protein CAWDTGGAEAFF.

This clone was seen only a few times. Distinct nucleotide sequences in the sample also encode this CDR3. The rearrangement joins TRBV27 to TRBJ1-4; maybe TRBD1 (5 bases). This CDR3 is built from 13 residues. Germline-derived CDR1 and CDR2 are MNHEY and SMNVEV (reference sequence). V dropped 3 bases and J dropped 7 bases, with 9 bases sitting between them. The CDR3 here is CASSFSGFEKLFF. The CDR3 DNA follows: TGTGCCAGCAGTTTCTCAGGGTTTGAAAAACTGTTTTTT.

This chain joins TRBV28 and TRBJ1-1, with D perhaps TRBD1 (5 bases). V gave up 5 bases and J gave up 4 bases, with 11 bases separating them. The CDR3 contains 13 residues. Germline-derived CDR1 and CDR2 are MDHEN and SYDVKM. DNA of the CDR3: TGTGCCAGCAGTCCCAGGGAGGCCACTGAAGCTTTCTTT. Protein product: CASSPREATEAFF. The whole variable domain, remainder taken from reference TRBV28 and TRBJ1-1, is DVKVTQSSRYLVKRTGEKVFLECVQDMDHENMFWYRQDPGLGLRLIYFSYDVKMKEKGDIPEGYSVSREKKERFSLILESASTNQTSMYLCASSPREATEAFFGQGTRLTVV.

The chain employs TRBV7-9 and TRBJ2-3; 8 nucleotides align to TRBD2. From germline, CDR1 is SEHNR and CDR2 FQNEAQ (reference sequence). This CDR3 comprises 16 residues. V trimming: 5 bases; J trimming: 0 bases; junction bases outside the gene matches: 7. The CDR3 sequence is CASSPGVAGSTDTQYF. In DNA, the CDR3 is TGTGCCAGCAGCCCAGGGGTAGCGGGAAGCACAGATACGCAGTATTTT.

This chain uses TRBV30 with TRBJ1-1; 9 bases are shared with TRBD1. The CDR3 extends over 15 amino acids. CDR1 and CDR2 from the germline V gene are GTSNPN and SVGIG (reference sequence). V was clipped by 2 bases and J by 1 base; unmatched bases: 5. The DNA for the CDR3 is TGTGCCTGGAGTTTCAAGGGACAGGGGAACACTGAAGCTTTCTTT. Residues: CAWSFKGQGNTEAFF.

The chain combines TRBV30 with TRBJ2-7; tentatively, D is TRBD2 (6 bases). The CDR3 contains 15 residues. Germline CDR1 reads GTSNPN; CDR2 reads SVGIG (reference sequence). Between the trimmed V and J ends, which lost 2 bases and 6 bases, there was a span of 20 bases. The CDR3 loop is CAWSRGLNPLSEQYF. The CDR3 DNA reads TGTGCCTGGAGTAGGGGACTTAACCCTCTTTCCGAGCAGTACTTC.